What follows are 18 T cell receptor beta chains derived from one specimen sequenced in a study of cytomegalovirus exposure and HLA in healthy donors. PCR amplification relied on 60 Vbeta primers (plus 13 Jbeta primers). The data were produced by immunoSEQ multiplex PCR, yet TCRdb's version contains in-frame clones alone and is incomplete. Among 120,000 or so clones listed, roughly 70% were seen once. The sample consisted of PBMCs. These receptors originate from a man younger than 45 in good health and CMV-seronegative.

CDR3 in DNA: TGTGCCAGCAGTCAGACCACGGCGGGCTATGGCTACACCTTC. The encoded protein is CASSQTTAGYGYTF. V gene TRBV2 combines with J gene TRBJ1-2; D is uncertain. The germline V gene has CDR1 SNHLY and CDR2 FYNNEI. The CDR3 spans 14 residues. The V end lost 5 bases, the J end lost 4 bases, and 14 bases lay between the germline ends. The entire variable domain, with the rest obtained from reference TRBV2 and TRBJ1-2, is as follows: EPEVTQTPSHQVTQMGQEVILRCVPISNHLYFYWYRQILGQKVEFLVSFYNNEISEKSEIFDDQFSVERPDGSNFTLKIRSTKLEDSAMYFCASSQTTAGYGYTFGSGTRLTVV.

The rearrangement joins TRBV19 to TRBJ1-4; 8 nucleotides match TRBD1. The CDR3 is 15 amino acids. CDR1 and CDR2 from the germline V gene are LNHDA and SQIVND (reference sequence). V was clipped by 4 bases and J by 8 bases; unmatched bases: 9. In nucleotides, the CDR3 is TGTGCCAGTAGTAAAGATGGGACAGGAGAAGAAAAACTGTTTTTT. It is translated as CASSKDGTGEEKLFF.

The chain combines TRBV7-6 with TRBJ2-7, with TRBD1 as a possible D gene (6 bases). There are 13 residues in the CDR3. Germline loops: CDR1 SGHVS, CDR2 FNYEAQ. The V end was cut by 3 bases, the J end by 5 bases, with 11 bases between. The CDR3, as DNA: TGTGCCAGCAGCTTGGGACATTTGAACGAGCAGTACTTC. This codes for CASSLGHLNEQYF.

The genes are TRBV7-9 and TRBJ1-5; 7 nucleotides match TRBD1. This CDR3 comprises 16 residues. Germline V gene lookup returns CDR1 SEHNR and CDR2 FQNEAQ (reference sequence). Losses at the gene ends were 1 base for V and 6 bases for J; bases not matched to a gene: 9. CDR3 nucleotides: TGTGCCAGCAGCTTAGGGGGGGCAGGGGGGAGTCAGCCCCAGCATTTT. Residues: CASSLGGAGGSQPQHF.

This clone was detected a few times. V usage is TRBV5-1 and J usage is TRBJ2-2; 9 bases agree with TRBD1. The ends lost 3 bases at V and 5 bases at J; junction bases unmatched: 2. CDR1 and CDR2 from the germline V gene are SGHRS and YFSETQ. The CDR3 runs to 14 residues. DNA of the CDR3: TGCGCCAGCAGCTGGACAGGGGAGACCGGGGAGCTGTTTTTT. This encodes CASSWTGETGELFF.

The chain uses TRBV2 and TRBJ2-5; maybe TRBD2 (5 bases). This CDR3 region has 12 residues. From germline, CDR1 is SNHLY and CDR2 FYNNEI. The ends were cut back, 2 bases at V and 9 bases at J, with 10 bases in the middle. CDR3 sequence: CASSETMDSQYF. CDR3 DNA sequence: TGTGCCAGCAGTGAAACTATGGACTCCCAGTACTTC. Based on the CDR3 plus reference TRBV2 and TRBJ2-5, the full variable domain is EPEVTQTPSHQVTQMGQEVILRCVPISNHLYFYWYRQILGQKVEFLVSFYNNEISEKSEIFDDQFSVERPDGSNFTLKIRSTKLEDSAMYFCASSETMDSQYFGPGTRLLVL.

The CDR3, as DNA: TGTGCCAGCAGTACTTACGAGGGCTCCGGGGAGCTGTTTTTT. Its translation is CASSTYEGSGELFF. This chain joins TRBV6-1 and TRBJ2-2, with TRBD2 as a possible D gene (5 bases). The germline CDR1 and CDR2 sequences are MNHNS and SASEGT. CDR3 length equals 14 residues. Trimming cost V 5 bases and J 6 bases, with 13 bases left between them.

The rearrangement links TRBV11-2 to TRBJ2-5; TRBD1 might be the D (6 bases). The DNA end is a closer match to TRBJ2-7, so the J assignment may be wrong. Per germline, CDR1 SGHAT and CDR2 FQNNGV. The CDR3 extends over 16 amino acids. The CDR3 bases are TGTGCCAGCAGCCCGGTCAGGGGACCTCCTTCCTACGAGCAGTACTTC. Its translation is CASSPVRGPPSYEQYF.

V is TRBV19 and J is TRBJ1-1, with no clear D. Germline lookup yields CDR1 LNHDA and CDR2 SQIVND (reference sequence). The CDR3 runs 15 residues. The V end lost 4 bases, the J end lost 1 base, and 13 bases lay between the germline ends. The CDR3 loop reads CASSTRGGWNTEAFF. In nucleotides, the CDR3 is TGTGCCAGTAGTACCCGGGGAGGGTGGAACACTGAAGCTTTCTTT.

The V call is TRBV9, the J call TRBJ1-2; weak D call: TRBD1 (6 bases). The V gene lost 4 bases and the J gene lost 9 bases, with 19 bases spanning the gap. This CDR3 is 14 amino acids long. Germline values: CDR1 SGDLS, CDR2 YYNGEE. Written as DNA, the CDR3 is TGTGCCAGCAGCCCCACTTTGAACAGGGTGAGCTACACCTTC. Residues: CASSPTLNRVSYTF.

The chain joins TRBV19 to TRBJ1-1, with a weak D call TRBD1 (5 bases). Germline V CDR1 and CDR2: LNHDA, SQIVND (reference sequence). V was trimmed by 5 bases and J by 0 bases, leaving 10 bases between them. This CDR3 has 14 amino acids. CDR3 nucleotide sequence: TGTGCCAGTAGTCGTGACAGCATGAACACTGAAGCTTTCTTT. Protein product: CASSRDSMNTEAFF.

J is TRBJ1-2 and V is TRBV6-6; 9 bases line up with TRBD1. CDR3 length: 15 residues. The germline V gene encodes CDR1 MNHNY and CDR2 SVGAGI (reference sequence). With V trimmed by 5 bases and J by 3 bases, 7 bases remained unmatched. CDR3 DNA sequence: TGTGCCAGCAGTGTCCCGGGACAGGGAGACTATGGCTACACCTTC. Protein: CASSVPGQGDYGYTF.

V and J are TRBV5-6 and TRBJ2-1; TRBD2 aligns across 13 bases. Germline assignment: CDR1 SGHDT and CDR2 YYEEEE. V was clipped by 1 base and J by 4 bases; unmatched bases: 2. The CDR3 loop spans 16 amino acids. The CDR3 reads CASSLPGLAGYNEQFF. CDR3 nucleotides: TGTGCCAGCAGCTTGCCGGGACTAGCGGGGTACAATGAGCAGTTCTTC. Looking up the rest from reference TRBV5-6 and TRBJ2-1 gives the full variable domain: DAGVTQSPTHLIKTRGQQVTLRCSPKSGHDTVSWYQQALGQGPQFIFQYYEEEERQRGNFPDRFSGHQFPNYSSELNVNALLLGDSALYLCASSLPGLAGYNEQFFGPGTRLTVL.

V usage is TRBV7-9 and J usage is TRBJ2-3; TRBD2 might be the D (5 bases). V shed 3 bases and J shed 0 bases, with 10 bases lying between them. Looked up from germline, CDR1 is SEHNR and CDR2 is FQNEAQ (reference sequence). The CDR3 has 15 residues. Here the CDR3 DNA reads TGTGCCAGCAGCTTTCCGGGAACCAGCACAGATACGCAGTATTTT. Protein sequence: CASSFPGTSTDTQYF.

The chain couples TRBV2 to TRBJ1-6; D not certain. Trimming took off 4 bases at V and 10 bases at J, with 17 bases between the two ends. Germline V gene lookup returns CDR1 SNHLY and CDR2 FYNNEI. The CDR3 sequence is 15 residues long. CDR3 loop: CASSARSLSGSPLHF. As DNA, the CDR3 is TGTGCCAGCAGTGCCAGGTCCTTATCGGGGTCACCCCTCCACTTT.

This CDR3 reads CASSLTGPTRDTQYF. The CDR3 DNA is TGTGCCAGCAGCCTAACCGGCCCCACGCGGGATACGCAGTATTTT. This chain connects TRBV6-5 to TRBJ2-3; D call uncertain. The V gene's germline CDR1 is MNHEY and CDR2 SVGAGI. The CDR3 is 15 amino acids. V lost 6 bases, J lost 6 bases, and 19 bases lay in between.

The chain has TRBV2 and TRBJ1-4; no clear D. Trimming pared 6 bases from V and 1 base from J, leaving 12 bases between. The CDR3 contains 15 residues. The germline CDR1 and CDR2 sequences are SNHLY and FYNNEI. CDR3 bases: TGTGCCAGCAGAGCCTTACGGGGAACTAATGAAAAACTGTTTTTT. Translating it yields CASRALRGTNEKLFF.

The V and J genes are TRBV28 and TRBJ2-2; perhaps TRBD1 as D (6 bases). This CDR3 is 16 amino acids long. Germline values: CDR1 MDHEN, CDR2 SYDVKM. Trimming removed 3 bases at V and 7 bases at J, with 18 bases between. In DNA form, the CDR3 reads TGTGCCAGCAGTTTGTTGACCGGGACAAAATACGGGGAGCTGTTTTTT. Translation gives CASSLLTGTKYGELFF.